One and the same sample provided the 15 T cell receptor beta chains below, sequenced in a study of CD8 T cells in ankylosing spondylitis. TCRdb called the 5' RACE reads again in MiXCR, with one record for every CDR3 protein. The profile shows over 150,000 distinct CDR3 sequences, 10% to 15% of them singletons. The sequenced sample consisted of blood, either unsorted or a sorted T cell fraction (not recorded which). These receptor sequences come from a male donor with ankylosing spondylitis or in good health (not recorded which).

This clonotype was counted at least ten times. V usage is TRBV4-1 and J usage is TRBJ2-7; D possibly matches TRBD1 or TRBD2 (5 bases each). The CDR3 covers 15 residues. Germline V lookup: CDR1 MGHRA, CDR2 YSYEKL. The V end was cut by 0 bases, the J end by 5 bases, with 14 bases between. CDR3 residues: CASSQESRELNEQYF. The CDR3 nucleotides read TGCGCCAGCAGCCAAGAGAGCAGGGAGTTAAACGAGCAGTACTTC.

The V gene is TRBV4-1, the J gene TRBJ1-1; no definite D call. Germline V gene lookup returns CDR1 MGHRA and CDR2 YSYEKL. The CDR3 is 13 amino acids. The ends were cut back, 0 bases at V and 11 bases at J, with 13 bases in the middle. CDR3: CASSQDRLGWAFF. For the CDR3, the DNA is TGCGCCAGCAGCCAAGATAGGTTGGGCTGGGCTTTCTTT.

This sequence joins TRBV27 and TRBJ1-2; 10 bases are a match to TRBD1. Germline CDR1 reads MNHEY; CDR2 reads SMNVEV (reference sequence). J was trimmed by 6 bases and V by 4 bases; bases with no gene match: 11. This CDR3 comprises 16 residues. The CDR3 reads CASSSSYRDRGHGYTF. Here the CDR3 DNA reads TGTGCCAGCAGTTCATCGTACCGGGACAGGGGACATGGCTACACCTTC.

This chain links TRBV10-3 with TRBJ1-1; possibly TRBD1 for D (5 bases). Deletions cut 4 bases from V and 1 base from J, with 10 bases between. Per germline, CDR1 ENHRY and CDR2 SYGVKD. The CDR3 extends over 14 amino acids. The CDR3 region has the DNA TGTGCCATCAGTGGTGCGGGGCAGAACACTGAAGCTTTCTTT. This encodes CAISGAGQNTEAFF.

This clonotype was picked up a small number of times. This rearrangement joins TRBV29-1 to TRBJ1-1, with TRBD1 matching over 8 bases. Germline V gives CDR1 SQVTM, CDR2 ANQGSEA. This CDR3 is 18 amino acids long. V trimming: 4 bases; J trimming: 5 bases; junction bases outside the gene matches: 21. This CDR3 is CSVVGSWDRTVRRTEAFF. The CDR3 coding sequence is TGCAGCGTTGTGGGCTCCTGGGACAGGACAGTCCGCCGGACTGAAGCTTTCTTT.

CDR3 sequence: CASSLVYGGAEQYF. Written as DNA, the CDR3 is TGTGCCAGCAGCTTAGTTTACGGGGGTGCCGAGCAGTACTTC. The rearrangement uses TRBV7-9 and TRBJ2-7; D might be TRBD2 (6 bases). V gave up 1 base and J gave up 6 bases, with 13 bases separating them. This CDR3 has 14 amino acids. CDR1 and CDR2 from the germline V gene are SEHNR and FQNEAQ (reference sequence).

J is TRBJ2-7 and V is TRBV2, with TRBD2 matching over 11 bases. CDR3 length: 20 amino acids. From germline, CDR1 is SNHLY and CDR2 FYNNEI. The V segment lost 5 bases and the J segment 2 bases; nucleotides outside the gene matches: 20. In DNA, the CDR3 is TGTGCCAGCAGTCCCGTACTAGCGGGGGCCGCAATAGGGCCCACCTACGAGCAGTACTTC. Translation gives CASSPVLAGAAIGPTYEQYF.

This chain connects TRBV12-3 or TRBV12-4 to TRBJ2-1; 9 bases are a match to TRBD1. Germline trimming cut 4 bases from V and 0 bases from J; bases unmatched to any gene: 10. The CDR3 consists of 18 residues. The CDR3 DNA follows: TGTGCCAGCAGTTCGCACTACACAGGGGGCCCCTCCTACAATGAGCAGTTCTTC. It is translated as CASSSHYTGGPSYNEQFF.

V usage is TRBV4-1 and J usage is TRBJ1-1; D is ambiguous. Germline CDR1 reads MGHRA; CDR2 reads YSYEKL. V lost 3 bases and J 5 bases, leaving 19 bases between the germline ends. The CDR3 totals 16 residues. The CDR3 nucleotides are TGCGCCAGCAGCCAGAATGAGGGCCTCCTGAGGACTGAAGCTTTCTTT. This translates into CASSQNEGLLRTEAFF.

This clonotype was seen at least ten times. The J gene is TRBJ2-5, the V gene TRBV24-1, with D possibly matching TRBD2 (6 bases). Looked up from germline, CDR1 is KGHDR and CDR2 is SFDVKD. CDR3 size: 13 residues. Trimming removed 2 bases at V and 7 bases at J, with 10 bases between. CDR3 nucleotide sequence: TGTGCCACCAGTGATTCGATGCGGGGGACCCAGTACTTC. Its protein product is CATSDSMRGTQYF.

Ten or more counts support this clonotype. CDR3: CASGLVQGLAGNTIYF. The CDR3 nucleotides read TGTGCTAGTGGTTTGGTACAGGGGCTTGCTGGAAACACCATATATTTT. V is TRBV12-5 and J is TRBJ1-3; 7 nucleotides agree with TRBD1. The germline V gene encodes CDR1 LGHNT and CDR2 FRNRAP. The CDR3 totals 16 residues. Trimming took 0 bases from V and 2 from J; bases not matched to a gene: 4.

The rearrangement joins TRBV2 to TRBJ1-2, with no clear D. The germline CDR1 and CDR2 sequences are SNHLY and FYNNEI. V lost 8 bases and J 8 bases, leaving 12 bases between the germline ends. This CDR3 spans 11 amino acids. The CDR3 is CASVRTHGYTF. The CDR3, as DNA: TGTGCCAGCGTGCGGACCCACGGCTACACCTTC.

The chain combines TRBV20-1 with TRBJ2-1, with D maybe TRBD2 (7 bases). CDR1 is DFQATT, CDR2 SNEGSKA, per germline (reference sequence). The CDR3 consists of 13 residues. The germline V and J ends were trimmed by 7 bases and 5 bases, with 15 bases remaining between them. CDR3 sequence (DNA): TGCAGTGTTAAAGGGAGGGGGGACAATGAGCAGTTCTTC. Its translation: CSVKGRGDNEQFF.

The sample holds many counts of this clonotype. The chain links TRBV12-3 or TRBV12-4 to TRBJ2-1, with a weak D call TRBD1 (5 bases). The CDR3 runs to 13 residues. The germline V and J ends were trimmed by 8 bases and 6 bases, with 14 bases remaining between them. The CDR3 here is CASSPVTVNEQFF. The DNA of the CDR3 is TGTGCCAGCTCCCCCGTGACAGTCAATGAGCAGTTCTTC.

This clonotype was detected many times. V and J are TRBV6-5 and TRBJ1-6; D is undetermined. V lost 0 bases, J lost 9 bases, and 9 bases lay in between. Germline values: CDR1 MNHEY, CDR2 SVGAGI. The CDR3 spans 14 residues. The CDR3 bases are TGTGCCAGCAGTTACTCGGAGGAAGGTTCACCCCTCCACTTT. Translated: CASSYSEEGSPLHF.